The 20 T cell receptor beta chains listed next were all sequenced from one sample in a study of CD8+ T cells in alopecia areata. Reverse transcription of extracted RNA yielded cDNA, which provided the sequencing template. Method: immunoSEQ multiplex PCR; TCRdb's copy keeps in-frame clones and lacks some. The table shows 150,000 or so clones, with under 60% occurring only once. The input for sequencing was CD4+ T cells sorted from blood, taken at week 0. Receptor source: a human donor with alopecia areata.

This sequence joins TRBV4-3 and TRBJ2-3; 7 positions agree with TRBD2. The V segment lost 0 bases and the J segment 1 base; nucleotides outside the gene matches: 7. The CDR3 is 17 residues long. Germline CDR1 and CDR2: LGHNA and YSLEER. The CDR3 coding sequence is TGCGCCAGCAGCCAAGAAACGCGGCTAGCGGGCACAGATACGCAGTATTTT. Translating it yields CASSQETRLAGTDTQYF.

The V and J genes are TRBV2 and TRBJ1-1; no firm D call. V gave up 7 bases and J gave up 4 bases, with 13 bases separating them. Germline V gives CDR1 SNHLY, CDR2 FYNNEI. The CDR3 has 13 amino acids. CDR3 region: CASNGVSITEAFF. The CDR3 DNA is TGTGCCAGCAATGGGGTATCTATCACTGAAGCTTTCTTT. Using reference TRBV2 and TRBJ1-1 for the parts outside the CDR3, the full variable domain is EPEVTQTPSHQVTQMGQEVILRCVPISNHLYFYWYRQILGQKVEFLVSFYNNEISEKSEIFDDQFSVERPDGSNFTLKIRSTKLEDSAMYFCASNGVSITEAFFGQGTRLTVV.

This chain connects TRBV19 to TRBJ2-6; the D gene is possibly TRBD1 (6 bases). The CDR3 has 17 amino acids. Germline V gene lookup returns CDR1 LNHDA and CDR2 SQIVND (reference sequence). V shed 3 bases and J shed 3 bases, with 15 bases lying between them. The DNA of the CDR3 is TGTGCCAGTAGTATGGTTGGGGGCGCCTTTGGGGCCAACGTCCTGACTTTC. Translating gives CASSMVGGAFGANVLTF.

The CDR3, as DNA: TGTGCCAGCAGCTTAGGGGGTAGAGCCAAAGAGACCCAGTACTTC. Its protein is CASSLGGRAKETQYF. This chain joins TRBV7-2 and TRBJ2-5; D is undetermined. Germline CDR1 SGHTA, CDR2 FQGNSA. CDR3 length: 15 amino acids. V was shortened by 1 base and J by 3 bases, with 12 bases between the two germline ends.

The table lists this clone with a few counts. The chain couples TRBV7-9 to TRBJ2-7; 7 bases align to TRBD1. J gave up 7 bases and V 4 bases, and 10 bases lay outside the gene matches. This CDR3 spans 14 amino acids. The germline CDR1 and CDR2 sequences are SEHNR and FQNEAQ (reference sequence). The CDR3: CASSYHRGSGEQYF. CDR3 bases: TGTGCCAGCAGCTACCACAGGGGATCGGGGGAGCAGTACTTC.

This clone came up a few times. The chain links TRBV7-2 to TRBJ2-3; D uncertain. Trimming left V 1 base short and J 0 bases short, with 14 bases between. The CDR3 extends over 17 amino acids. Germline values: CDR1 SGHTA, CDR2 FQGNSA. The CDR3 DNA reads TGTGCCAGCAGCTTAGATCGGGCTGCGTTGAGCACAGATACGCAGTATTTT. The encoded protein is CASSLDRAALSTDTQYF.

This clone was observed a few times. This chain connects TRBV27 to TRBJ2-7; D is possibly TRBD1 or TRBD2 (6 bases each). The CDR3 extends over 14 amino acids. V was cut by 7 bases and J by 2 bases, with 15 bases left in between. Looked up from germline, CDR1 is MNHEY and CDR2 is SMNVEV (reference sequence). The CDR3 sequence: CASTPVGGPYEQYF. The CDR3 DNA is TGTGCCAGCACACCCGTAGGGGGGCCCTACGAGCAGTACTTC.

The J gene is TRBJ1-2, the V gene TRBV30; 8 nucleotides agree with TRBD1. The trim removed 2 bases at V and 4 bases at J, leaving 12 bases unmatched. The CDR3 has 16 residues. Per the germline V gene, CDR1 is GTSNPN and CDR2 is SVGIG (reference sequence). CDR3 DNA sequence: TGTGCCTGGAGTCCCTTCCGGACGGACAGGGCCTATGGCTACACCTTC. Protein product: CAWSPFRTDRAYGYTF.

The chain recombines TRBV29-1 with TRBJ1-2, with 7 bases fitting TRBD1. V lost 7 bases to trimming and J lost 1 base; unmatched junction nucleotides: 6. The CDR3 length is 13 residues. Germline V gene lookup returns CDR1 SQVTM and CDR2 ANQGSEA. The CDR3 loop is CSASGQINYGYTF. DNA of the CDR3: TGCAGCGCTTCGGGACAGATTAACTATGGCTACACCTTC. Supplemented by reference TRBV29-1 and TRBJ1-2, the full variable domain reads SAVISQKPSRDICQRGTSLTIQCQVDSQVTMMFWYRQQPGQSLTLIATANQGSEATYESGFVIDKFPISRPNLTFSTLTVSNMSPEDSSIYLCSASGQINYGYTFGSGTRLTVV.

This rearrangement joins TRBV7-3 to TRBJ2-7, with 10 bases fitting TRBD1. V lost 0 bases and J lost 4; bases outside the gene matches: 0. The CDR3 contains 14 residues. Germline V gene data show CDR1 as SGHTA and CDR2 as FQGTGA. The CDR3 nucleotides are TGTGCCAGCAGCTTAACGGGACAGGGGTACGAGCAGTACTTC. It translates to CASSLTGQGYEQYF.

V gene TRBV29-1 combines with J gene TRBJ2-7; D might be TRBD2 (6 bases). Germline assignment: CDR1 SQVTM and CDR2 ANQGSEA. Between the trimmed V and J ends, which lost 6 bases and 2 bases, there was a span of 11 bases. The length of the CDR3 is 12 residues. CDR3 residues: CSVRDGTYEQYF. The CDR3 nucleotides read TGCAGCGTGCGGGACGGAACCTACGAGCAGTACTTC.

The gene calls are TRBV30 and TRBJ2-5; no clear D gene. Trimming stripped 5 bases from V and 1 base from J, with 11 bases between. Germline V gives CDR1 GTSNPN, CDR2 SVGIG (reference sequence). The CDR3 is 13 residues long. CDR3 bases: TGTGCCTGGGGACCCCCGTCCCAAGAGACCCAGTACTTC. The encoded protein is CAWGPPSQETQYF.

This chain uses TRBV2 with TRBJ2-2; TRBD1 might be the D (6 bases). Trimming took 7 bases from V and 3 from J, leaving 9 bases between them. Germline loops: CDR1 SNHLY, CDR2 FYNNEI. CDR3 length: 13 residues. CDR3 loop: CASTDSYTGELFF. For the CDR3, the DNA is TGTGCCAGCACGGACAGCTACACCGGGGAGCTGTTTTTT. Combining the CDR3 with reference TRBV2 and TRBJ2-2 gives the whole variable domain EPEVTQTPSHQVTQMGQEVILRCVPISNHLYFYWYRQILGQKVEFLVSFYNNEISEKSEIFDDQFSVERPDGSNFTLKIRSTKLEDSAMYFCASTDSYTGELFFGEGSRLTVL.

This clone has only a few counts. The J gene is TRBJ2-6, the V gene TRBV13; no definite D call. Germline loops: CDR1 PRHDT, CDR2 FYEKMQ (reference sequence). This CDR3 contains 14 residues. Trimming stripped 5 bases from V and 4 bases from J, with 9 bases between. CDR3 DNA: TGTGCCAGCAGCCTCTCCCCGGGGGCCAACGTCCTGACTTTC. It yields the protein CASSLSPGANVLTF.

This clone appeared a few times. The chain joins TRBV4-3 to TRBJ1-2, with D uncertain. Germline-derived CDR1 and CDR2 are LGHNA and YSLEER. The V end lost 1 base, the J end lost 4 bases, and 13 bases lay between the germline ends. CDR3 length: 15 residues. CDR3: CASSQGRVGGYGYTF. For the CDR3, the DNA is TGCGCCAGCAGCCAAGGACGGGTAGGCGGCTATGGCTACACCTTC.

The rearrangement joins TRBV30 to TRBJ1-2; D might be TRBD1 (5 bases). The length of the CDR3 is 12 residues. Trimming pared 5 bases from V and 6 bases from J, leaving 13 bases between. The germline CDR1 and CDR2 sequences are GTSNPN and SVGIG (reference sequence). In DNA form, the CDR3 reads TGTGCCTGGGATGGGACGACCGATGGCTACACCTTC. Translation: CAWDGTTDGYTF.

The chain is built from TRBV7-8 and TRBJ1-2, with D maybe TRBD1 (5 bases). Germline V gene lookup returns CDR1 SGHVS and CDR2 FQNEAQ. The CDR3 is made up of 15 amino acids. V was shortened by 3 bases and J by 8 bases, with 19 bases between the two germline ends. CDR3: CASSFSPGRGGGYTF. The CDR3 nucleotides read TGTGCCAGCAGCTTTAGCCCAGGGCGAGGAGGAGGCTACACCTTC.

V and J are TRBV4-3 and TRBJ1-5; D not certain. Germline lookup yields CDR1 LGHNA and CDR2 YSLEER. There are 14 residues in the CDR3. V lost 3 bases, J lost 9 bases, and 15 bases lay in between. The CDR3 loop is CASSQQRWAGPQHF. For the CDR3, the DNA is TGCGCCAGCAGCCAGCAGAGGTGGGCAGGGCCCCAGCATTTT.

The gene calls are TRBV9 and TRBJ2-7; D perhaps matches TRBD2 (5 bases). Trimming removed 3 bases at V and 3 bases at J, with 16 bases between. The CDR3 consists of 15 residues. Germline V gene data show CDR1 as SGDLS and CDR2 as YYNGEE. The DNA of the CDR3 is TGTGCCAGCAGCGAGGGCTATAGAGGGAACTACGAGCAGTACTTC. Residues: CASSEGYRGNYEQYF.

The gene calls are TRBV7-2 and TRBJ2-1; TRBD2 might be the D (6 bases). CDR1 is SGHTA, CDR2 FQGNSA, per germline. V shed 5 bases and J shed 2 bases, with 10 bases lying between them. The CDR3 sequence is 14 residues long. The DNA of the CDR3 is TGTGCCAGCAGCCCCCGGACTACCTACAATGAGCAGTTCTTC. Its translation is CASSPRTTYNEQFF.